This T cell receptor (beta chain) was sequenced in a study of CD8+ T cells in alopecia areata. Study as a whole: The drug, oral tofacitinib, was given to treated patients at 5 to 10 mg twice daily.

The length of the CDR3 is 13 residues. V lost 5 bases and J lost 2, with 12 bases in between. Germline CDR1 reads GTSNPN; CDR2 reads SVGIG (reference sequence). This clone was seen once. Reverse transcribed after extraction, RNA yielded cDNA as the sequencing template. TCRdb keeps only in-frame clones here, not all; method: immunoSEQ multiplex PCR. Of under 250,000 clones in the sample, 57% were seen once. The gene calls are TRBV30 and TRBJ1-2; D gene ambiguous. Here the sequenced sample was CD4+ T cells sorted from blood, taken at week 0. This sequence was found in a human donor with alopecia areata. DNA for the CDR3: TGTGCCTGGGTATATAACAGAAACTATGGCTACACCTTC. Translated: CAWVYNRNYGYTF.